This T cell receptor beta chain was observed in a study of CD4 and CD8 cells across lung adenocarcinoma regions. This clonotype was recorded many times. TCRdb redid the calling of the PCR reads with MiXCR, one entry per CDR3 protein. The data hold some 20,000 distinct CDR3 sequences, with less than 70% observed a single time. The V end lost 2 bases, the J end lost 2 bases, and 10 bases lay between the germline ends. The CDR3 runs 14 residues. Donors had localized lung adenocarcinoma, a non-small cell lung cancer. Sequenced sample: CD8+ T cells from the center of a lung tumor. The chain uses TRBV12-3 or TRBV12-4 and TRBJ2-7, with D possibly matching TRBD1 (5 bases). The source of this sequence is a female donor with lung adenocarcinoma. The CD4 and CD8 labels of this study may be unreliable. CDR3: CASSLFAGTYEQYF. CDR3 DNA sequence: TGTGCCAGCAGTTTATTTGCAGGGACCTACGAGCAGTACTTC.